Presented here are 19 T cell receptor beta chains from one specimen sequenced in a study of CD8 T cells in ankylosing spondylitis. Notes on the study in general: Seven to nine highly homologous variants made up a TCR beta motif that seemed to typify ankylosing spondylitis blood.

TCRdb ran MiXCR on the 5' RACE reads and lists one entry per CDR3 protein. The top ten hold 0.89% of the sample, which has around 450,000 distinct CDR3 sequences, 20% to 30% seen once. These receptors lack a known antigen. Sequenced material: blood, either unsorted or a sorted T cell fraction (not recorded which). These receptors all stem from a male donor with ankylosing spondylitis.

This clonotype showed up just a few times. V is TRBV12-3 or TRBV12-4 and J is TRBJ2-3; tentative D call: TRBD1 (6 bases). This CDR3 is 15 amino acids long. V was cut by 3 bases and J by 0 bases, with 10 bases left in between. CDR3 sequence (DNA): TGTGCCAGCAGTTTGGACAGTATTAGCACAGATACGCAGTATTTT. This translates into CASSLDSISTDTQYF.

The gene calls are TRBV20-1 and TRBJ1-5, with a weak D call TRBD1 (6 bases). Germline CDR1 and CDR2: DFQATT and SNEGSKA (reference sequence). This CDR3 region has 16 residues. The germline V and J ends were trimmed by 3 bases and 3 bases, with 18 bases remaining between them. CDR3 sequence: CSASRDTGQLNQPQHF. CDR3 nucleotides: TGCAGTGCTAGCCGCGACACAGGGCAGCTCAATCAGCCCCAGCATTTT.

This clonotype was counted once. V and J are TRBV29-1 and TRBJ2-7; 13 bases agree with TRBD2. The CDR3 has 17 residues. After removal of 0 bases from V and 1 base from J, the junction contained 6 bases not matched to a gene. Looked up from germline, CDR1 is SQVTM and CDR2 is ANQGSEA. This chain's CDR3 is CSVEEGLAGTTSYEQYF. The DNA for the CDR3 is TGCAGCGTTGAAGAGGGACTAGCGGGAACTACTTCCTACGAGCAGTACTTC.

The chain joins TRBV5-1 to TRBJ2-2; weak D call: TRBD1 (6 bases). The V gene's germline CDR1 is SGHRS and CDR2 YFSETQ. CDR3 size: 15 residues. The germline V and J ends were trimmed by 4 bases and 2 bases, with 12 bases remaining between them. The chain's CDR3 is CASSREGGNTGELFF. The CDR3 DNA reads TGCGCCAGCAGCCGGGAAGGGGGTAACACCGGGGAGCTGTTTTTT.

This chain connects TRBV7-9 to TRBJ2-5; D is unresolved. Germline V CDR1 and CDR2: SEHNR, FQNEAQ (reference sequence). This CDR3 spans 14 amino acids. The V end lost 10 bases, the J end lost 2 bases, and 17 bases lay between the germline ends. CDR3 amino acids: CATIRPQGQETQYF. The CDR3 coding sequence is TGTGCCACCATCAGGCCCCAAGGACAAGAGACCCAGTACTTC.

The chain links TRBV5-1 to TRBJ2-2, with TRBD2 identical over 8 bases. This CDR3 comprises 16 residues. With V trimmed by 3 bases and J by 3 bases, 7 bases remained unmatched. CDR1 and CDR2 from the germline V gene are SGHRS and YFSETQ. CDR3 amino acids: CASSSQAGGDTGELFF. The CDR3 bases are TGCGCCAGCAGCTCCCAGGCGGGGGGAGACACCGGGGAGCTGTTTTTT.

The sample holds a few counts of this clonotype. The V gene is TRBV20-1, the J gene TRBJ1-3; D remains unclear. This CDR3 spans 14 amino acids. V was shortened by 0 bases and J by 4 bases, with 10 bases between the two germline ends. Germline lookup yields CDR1 DFQATT and CDR2 SNEGSKA (reference sequence). The CDR3 here is CSARDRVAGNTIYF. Here the CDR3 DNA reads TGCAGTGCTAGAGATCGGGTGGCGGGAAACACCATATATTTT.

The chain links TRBV15 to TRBJ1-1; D unresolved. CDR3 length: 13 residues. Between the trimmed V and J ends, which lost 0 bases and 4 bases, there was a span of 6 bases. The germline V gene encodes CDR1 LNHNV and CDR2 YYDKDF (reference sequence). The CDR3, as DNA: TGTGCCACCAGCAGAGATCGAAGCACTGAAGCTTTCTTT. As protein: CATSRDRSTEAFF.

CDR3 in amino acids: CASSRDGENEKLFF. Here the CDR3 DNA reads TGCGCCAGCAGCAGGGACGGTGAGAATGAAAAACTGTTTTTT. The rearrangement joins TRBV5-1 to TRBJ1-4; D may be TRBD1 (5 bases). Between the trimmed V and J ends, which lost 4 bases and 5 bases, there was a span of 12 bases. Per germline, CDR1 SGHRS and CDR2 YFSETQ. CDR3 length: 14 amino acids.

The CDR3, as DNA: TGTGCCAGCAGCTTAGTGGGGACTAGCTATTCTGGTATAGGTGAGCAGTTCTTC. It specifies CASSLVGTSYSGIGEQFF. This chain connects TRBV11-2 to TRBJ2-1, with 9 bases fitting TRBD2. Trimming took 1 base from V and 9 from J; bases not matched to a gene: 16. The CDR3 has 18 residues. Germline V gives CDR1 SGHAT, CDR2 FQNNGV. The full variable domain, rest sourced from reference TRBV11-2 and TRBJ2-1, is EAGVAQSPRYKIIEKRQSVAFWCNPISGHATLYWYQQILGQGPKLLIQFQNNGVVDDSQLPKDRFSAERLKGVDSTLKIQPAKLEDSAVYLCASSLVGTSYSGIGEQFFGPGTRLTVL.

The chain combines TRBV10-3 with TRBJ2-1; unclear D gene. Trimming took 4 bases from V and 6 from J, leaving 4 bases between them. This CDR3 region has 11 residues. In germline, CDR1 is ENHRY, CDR2 SYGVKD. The chain's CDR3 is CAISVGNEQFF. The CDR3 DNA reads as TGTGCCATCAGTGTTGGCAATGAGCAGTTCTTC.

V is TRBV18 and J is TRBJ2-3; D is tentatively TRBD1 or TRBD2 (5 bases each). Trimming cost V 3 bases and J 1 base, with 11 bases left between them. CDR3 length: 15 residues. CDR1 and CDR2 (germline): KGHSH, LQKENI. The CDR3 is CASSPTGLGTDTQYF. In DNA, the CDR3 is TGTGCCAGCTCACCCACGGGGCTTGGCACAGATACGCAGTATTTT.

The chain has TRBV5-5 and TRBJ2-1; TRBD2 matches at 7 bases. The CDR3 covers 15 residues. CDR1 and CDR2 (germline): SGHKS, YYEKEE (reference sequence). V lost 0 bases to trimming and J lost 9 bases; unmatched junction nucleotides: 9. The CDR3 region is CASSLAGGREGEQFF. As DNA, the CDR3 is TGTGCCAGCAGCTTGGCCGGGGGAAGGGAGGGTGAGCAGTTCTTC.

This clonotype was detected only a few times. The rearrangement links TRBV5-1 to TRBJ2-3, with D perhaps TRBD2 (6 bases). Germline V gene lookup returns CDR1 SGHRS and CDR2 YFSETQ. The V gene lost 4 bases and the J gene lost 0 bases, with 12 bases spanning the gap. This CDR3 contains 15 residues. The CDR3 bases are TGCGCCAGCAGCCATGGGAGCGGGAGCACAGATACGCAGTATTTT. Translating gives CASSHGSGSTDTQYF.

The chain couples TRBV12-3 or TRBV12-4 to TRBJ1-2; possibly TRBD1 for D (6 bases). With 2 bases removed from V and 3 bases from J, the gap between germline ends came to 10 bases. The CDR3 has 14 amino acids. The CDR3 DNA reads as TGTGCCAGCAGTTTAACAGGGTCCTACTATGGCTACACCTTC. Protein product: CASSLTGSYYGYTF.

The sample holds a few counts of this clonotype. CDR3: CASSLSGRALGNEQFF. In DNA form, the CDR3 reads TGTGCCAGCAGTTTAAGCGGGAGGGCCTTGGGCAATGAGCAGTTCTTC. V gene TRBV27 combines with J gene TRBJ2-1; 10 bases are a match to TRBD2. In germline, CDR1 is MNHEY, CDR2 SMNVEV (reference sequence). The CDR3 loop spans 16 amino acids. The junction had 7 bases not matched to a gene; V was cut back by 2 bases and J by 6 bases.

In this sample, this clonotype turned up a few times. This chain links TRBV7-9 with TRBJ1-1; TRBD1 might be the D (6 bases). Germline assignment: CDR1 SEHNR and CDR2 FQNEAQ (reference sequence). CDR3 length: 12 residues. The V and J ends lost 6 bases and 6 bases respectively, with 11 bases between them. CDR3 bases: TGTGCCAGCAGTCAGTCAGGGGCTGAAGCTTTCTTT. It translates to CASSQSGAEAFF.

This chain links TRBV24-1 with TRBJ2-5, with TRBD2 matching 7 bases. The CDR3 totals 15 residues. From germline, CDR1 is KGHDR and CDR2 SFDVKD. The junction had 6 bases not matched to a gene; V was cut back by 5 bases and J by 1 base. Here the CDR3 reads CATSVPGRGQETQYF. In DNA form, the CDR3 reads TGTGCCACCAGTGTCCCGGGGAGGGGCCAAGAGACCCAGTACTTC.

V and J are TRBV20-1 and TRBJ2-4, with D possibly being TRBD1 or TRBD2 (5 bases each). Germline V lookup: CDR1 DFQATT, CDR2 SNEGSKA (reference sequence). V shed 6 bases and J shed 8 bases, with 17 bases lying between them. The CDR3 covers 13 residues. The chain's CDR3 is CSAGEGVKDIQYF. The CDR3 coding sequence is TGCAGTGCCGGGGAAGGGGTAAAGGACATTCAGTACTTC.